Presented here are 30 T cell receptor beta chains from one specimen sequenced in a study of blood T cell repertoires in COVID-19. Measured with immunoSEQ multiplex PCR; TCRdb has only the in-frame clones, and not every one. Of some 200,000 clones listed, 70% to 85% are singletons. Sequences were obtained from peripheral blood. All receptors derive from a man aged 45 to 65 with active or convalescent COVID-19.

V gene TRBV18 combines with J gene TRBJ2-2, with TRBD1 matching 7 bases. The CDR3 spans 16 residues. V gave up 3 bases and J gave up 0 bases; unmatched junction bases: 4. CDR1 is KGHSH and CDR2 is LQKENI in the germline V gene. The CDR3 loop reads CASSPTTGPNTGELFF. In nucleotides, the CDR3 is TGTGCCAGCTCACCGACGACAGGGCCGAACACCGGGGAGCTGTTTTTT.

This clone was detected once. The chain uses TRBV7-2 and TRBJ2-1, with TRBD2 matching 11 bases. Germline lookup yields CDR1 SGHTA and CDR2 FQGNSA. This CDR3 comprises 15 residues. The trim removed 3 bases at V and 6 bases at J, leaving 4 bases unmatched. CDR3 residues: CASSLTSGIGNEQFF. DNA of the CDR3: TGTGCCAGCAGCTTGACTAGCGGGATAGGCAATGAGCAGTTCTTC.

Only a few counts were recorded for this clone. The CDR3 coding sequence is TGTGCCAGCAGCCAAGGGTCCCAGGATGGATATGGCTACACCTTC. It translates to CASSQGSQDGYGYTF. V is TRBV3-1 (or the pseudogene TRBV3-2) and J is TRBJ1-2; unclear D gene. This CDR3 region has 15 residues. Trimming removed 1 base from V and 5 bases from J, with 14 bases in between. Per the germline V gene, CDR1 is LGHDT and CDR2 is YNNKEL (reference sequence).

This clone was recorded once. The chain combines TRBV7-2 with TRBJ2-3, with TRBD1 matching over 8 bases. Per the germline V gene, CDR1 is SGHTA and CDR2 is FQGNSA. This CDR3 is built from 14 residues. V lost 7 bases to trimming and J lost 3 bases; unmatched junction nucleotides: 6. This CDR3 is CASTRNRGTDTQYF. The DNA of the CDR3 is TGTGCCAGCACGCGAAACAGGGGGACAGATACGCAGTATTTT.

The chain employs TRBV2 and TRBJ1-5; D call uncertain. The V end was cut by 1 base, the J end by 5 bases, with 6 bases between. This CDR3 region has 13 residues. Germline loops: CDR1 SNHLY, CDR2 FYNNEI. The CDR3 region is CASSEGRDQPQHF. The CDR3 DNA reads TGTGCCAGCAGTGAAGGGAGAGATCAGCCCCAGCATTTT.

The chain combines TRBV6-4 with TRBJ2-3; 8 positions agree with TRBD2. The CDR3 is 15 amino acids. J lost 2 bases, V lost 4 bases, and 5 bases had no gene match. CDR1 is MRHNA, CDR2 SNTAGT, per germline. The CDR3 region is CASSGGGTHTDTQYF. The CDR3 DNA sequence: TGTGCCAGCAGTGGCGGGGGGACCCACACAGATACGCAGTATTTT.

The rearrangement uses TRBV7-2 and TRBJ2-2, with 7 bases aligning to TRBD2. Germline CDR1 is SGHTA and CDR2 is FQGNSA. V was clipped by 5 bases and J by 2 bases; unmatched bases: 11. The CDR3 runs 17 residues. CDR3 bases: TGTGCCAGCAGCCCGACAAGGACTAGAAGTAACACCGGGGAGCTGTTTTTT. Amino acid sequence: CASSPTRTRSNTGELFF. The variable domain in full, with the rest retrieved from reference TRBV7-2 and TRBJ2-2, is GAGVSQSPSNKVTEKGKDVELRCDPISGHTALYWYRQSLGQGLEFLIYFQGNSAPDKSGLPSDRFSAERTGGSVSTLTIQRTQQEDSAVYLCASSPTRTRSNTGELFFGEGSRLTVL.

DNA for the CDR3: TGTGCCAGCAGTTTTAGGGGGGAGCAGTACGTC. Protein sequence: CASSFRGEQYV. The chain links TRBV28 to TRBJ2-7; TRBD1 is a possible D gene (6 bases). Trimming removed 3 bases from V and 7 bases from J, with 7 bases in between. This CDR3 has 11 residues. Per germline, CDR1 MDHEN and CDR2 SYDVKM.

The J gene is TRBJ2-5, the V gene TRBV30; 13 bases map to TRBD2. This CDR3 region has 16 residues. The V gene end was trimmed by 3 bases and the J gene end by 13 bases; junction bases not matched to a gene: 17. Germline CDR1 is GTSNPN and CDR2 is SVGIG (reference sequence). The CDR3 loop reads CAWSRLAGGLRGDGYF. The CDR3 nucleotides are TGTGCCTGGAGCCGACTAGCGGGAGGCCTCCGGGGGGACGGGTACTTC.

The V call is TRBV3-1 (or the pseudogene TRBV3-2), the J call TRBJ2-7, with TRBD2 matching over 7 bases. This CDR3 region has 15 residues. V lost 1 base, J lost 4 bases, and 7 bases stayed unmatched. Per the germline V gene, CDR1 is LGHDT and CDR2 is YNNKEL (reference sequence). The DNA for the CDR3 is TGTGCCAGCAGCCAAGCCTCGGCGGGAGTATACGAGCAGTACTTC. Protein product: CASSQASAGVYEQYF.

The gene calls are TRBV9 and TRBJ2-5, with 7 bases lining up with TRBD2. The CDR3 totals 15 residues. V lost 2 bases, J lost 3 bases, and 7 bases stayed unmatched. From germline, CDR1 is SGDLS and CDR2 YYNGEE. CDR3 residues: CASSVTGLPKETQYF. The DNA of the CDR3 is TGTGCCAGCAGCGTGACGGGACTACCGAAAGAGACCCAGTACTTC.

The gene calls are TRBV28 and TRBJ2-1; 9 nucleotides align to TRBD2. Trimming at V came to 1 base and at J to 4 bases, leaving 2 bases not matched to a gene. This CDR3 region has 15 residues. Looked up from germline, CDR1 is MDHEN and CDR2 is SYDVKM. The CDR3 loop reads CASSLSSGAYNEQFF. CDR3 DNA sequence: TGTGCCAGCAGTTTATCTAGCGGGGCTTACAATGAGCAGTTCTTC. The full variable domain, its missing parts supplied by reference TRBV28 and TRBJ2-1, is DVKVTQSSRYLVKRTGEKVFLECVQDMDHENMFWYRQDPGLGLRLIYFSYDVKMKEKGDIPEGYSVSREKKERFSLILESASTNQTSMYLCASSLSSGAYNEQFFGPGTRLTVL.

V usage is TRBV3-1 (or the pseudogene TRBV3-2) and J usage is TRBJ1-6; tentative D call: TRBD1 (6 bases). This CDR3 spans 14 amino acids. The germline V gene has CDR1 LGHDT and CDR2 YNNKEL (reference sequence). V dropped 6 bases and J dropped 6 bases, with 12 bases sitting between them. In DNA form, the CDR3 reads TGTGCCAGCAGTCCCGGACAGATTAATTCACCCCTCCACTTT. Translation gives CASSPGQINSPLHF.

The V and J genes are TRBV28 and TRBJ1-5; 9 bases are shared with TRBD1. The CDR3 sequence is 16 residues long. Germline V gene sequence: CDR1 MDHEN, CDR2 SYDVKM. V shed 6 bases, J shed 3 bases, and the junction held 9 bases outside the gene matches. DNA of the CDR3: TGTGCCAGCAGGTTACCGGGACAGGGTACCAATCAGCCCCAGCATTTT. Amino acids: CASRLPGQGTNQPQHF. The variable domain in full, with the rest retrieved from reference TRBV28 and TRBJ1-5, is DVKVTQSSRYLVKRTGEKVFLECVQDMDHENMFWYRQDPGLGLRLIYFSYDVKMKEKGDIPEGYSVSREKKERFSLILESASTNQTSMYLCASRLPGQGTNQPQHFGDGTRLSIL.

The chain combines TRBV28 with TRBJ2-7; tentative D call: TRBD1 (6 bases). The CDR3 length is 15 residues. Germline V gene data show CDR1 as MDHEN and CDR2 as SYDVKM. The V gene lost 5 bases and the J gene lost 4 bases, with 18 bases spanning the gap. CDR3 DNA: TGTGCCAGCAGTGTCGCCACCGGGACACCTTACGAGCAGTACGTC. This sequence encodes CASSVATGTPYEQYV.

The V and J genes are TRBV7-3 and TRBJ2-2; maybe TRBD2 (5 bases). The V end lost 5 bases, the J end lost 5 bases, and 9 bases lay between the germline ends. The CDR3 extends over 13 amino acids. Germline CDR1 SGHTA, CDR2 FQGTGA. The CDR3 bases are TGTGCCAGCAGCAGGACTGTGACCGGGGAGCTGTTTTTT. It yields the protein CASSRTVTGELFF. The whole variable domain, filled in from reference TRBV7-3 and TRBJ2-2, reads GAGVSQTPSNKVTEKGKYVELRCDPISGHTALYWYRQSLGQGPEFLIYFQGTGAADDSGLPNDRFFAVRPEGSVSTLKIQRTERGDSAVYLCASSRTVTGELFFGEGSRLTVL.

The V and J genes are TRBV2 and TRBJ1-5; 8 bases map to TRBD1. Germline V gene data show CDR1 as SNHLY and CDR2 as FYNNEI. V lost 0 bases to trimming and J lost 1 base; unmatched junction nucleotides: 5. The length of the CDR3 is 17 residues. The CDR3 bases are TGTGCCAGCAGTGAAGCCACAGGGGGAGACAGCAATCAGCCCCAGCATTTT. Its translation is CASSEATGGDSNQPQHF.

This rearrangement joins TRBV28 to TRBJ2-1; maybe TRBD2 (6 bases). This CDR3 has 14 amino acids. Germline-derived CDR1 and CDR2 are MDHEN and SYDVKM. V shed 5 bases and J shed 7 bases, with 15 bases lying between them. As DNA, the CDR3 is TGTGCCAGCAGTCGTAGACTAGTAGCTAATGAGCAGTTCTTC. Its translation: CASSRRLVANEQFF. Looking up the rest from reference TRBV28 and TRBJ2-1 gives the full variable domain: DVKVTQSSRYLVKRTGEKVFLECVQDMDHENMFWYRQDPGLGLRLIYFSYDVKMKEKGDIPEGYSVSREKKERFSLILESASTNQTSMYLCASSRRLVANEQFFGPGTRLTVL.

The CDR3 coding sequence is TGTGCCAGCAGTGCGGACGGACTTAGCAATCAGCCCCAGCATTTT. This codes for CASSADGLSNQPQHF. This chain joins TRBV2 and TRBJ1-5; D is undetermined. This CDR3 comprises 15 residues. From germline, CDR1 is SNHLY and CDR2 FYNNEI. V dropped 4 bases and J dropped 0 bases, with 10 bases sitting between them.

The chain uses TRBV4-3 and TRBJ2-3, with D tentatively TRBD2 (6 bases). Trimming removed 0 bases at V and 2 bases at J, with 9 bases between. Germline assignment: CDR1 LGHNA and CDR2 YSLEER. The CDR3 consists of 15 residues. CDR3: CASSQDWRDTDTQYF. CDR3 DNA sequence: TGCGCCAGCAGCCAAGATTGGAGGGACACAGATACGCAGTATTTT.

This sequence joins TRBV27 and TRBJ1-4, with 10 bases matching TRBD1. Germline V gene data show CDR1 as MNHEY and CDR2 as SMNVEV (reference sequence). The CDR3 is made up of 14 amino acids. With 6 bases clipped from V and 6 bases from J, the junction kept 4 bases outside the gene matches. CDR3 DNA: TGTGCCAGCAGCTCAGACAGGGGGCATGAAAAACTGTTTTTT. Its protein product is CASSSDRGHEKLFF.

The chain is built from TRBV5-1 and TRBJ1-4; the D gene is possibly TRBD1 (5 bases). CDR1 is SGHRS, CDR2 YFSETQ, per germline. The CDR3 covers 14 residues. Deletions cut 3 bases from V and 7 bases from J, with 13 bases between. Here the CDR3 reads CASSSRGGGEKLFF. CDR3 in DNA: TGCGCCAGCAGCTCCCGGGGCGGGGGTGAAAAACTGTTTTTT. Complete variable domain (other parts from reference TRBV5-1 and TRBJ1-4): KAGVTQTPRYLIKTRGQQVTLSCSPISGHRSVSWYQQTPGQGLQFLFEYFSETQRNKGNFPGRFSGRQFSNSRSEMNVSTLELGDSALYLCASSSRGGGEKLFFGSGTQLSVL.

The rearrangement uses TRBV28 and TRBJ2-7; 8 bases fit TRBD2. From germline, CDR1 is MDHEN and CDR2 SYDVKM. This CDR3 is built from 12 residues. J gave up 7 bases and V 6 bases, and 5 bases lay outside the gene matches. The CDR3 loop is CASRSGGREQYV. The DNA of the CDR3 is TGTGCCAGCAGGTCGGGAGGGAGGGAGCAGTACGTC.

V gene TRBV7-3 combines with J gene TRBJ2-2; the D gene is possibly TRBD1 (6 bases). The CDR3 covers 14 residues. Germline V gives CDR1 SGHTA, CDR2 FQGTGA. V lost 2 bases and J 6 bases, leaving 10 bases between the germline ends. The CDR3 DNA reads as TGTGCCAGCAGCTTAGGGGCAGGGGCCGGGGAGCTGTTTTTT. It encodes CASSLGAGAGELFF.

The gene calls are TRBV12-5 and TRBJ1-1, with D unclear. Per the germline V gene, CDR1 is LGHNT and CDR2 is FRNRAP. This CDR3 has 13 residues. The V gene lost 0 bases and the J gene lost 8 bases, with 10 bases spanning the gap. The CDR3 region has the DNA TGTGCTAGTGGTTTGGTACCCGGGTCCGAAGCTTTCTTT. It codes for CASGLVPGSEAFF. The full variable domain, in which reference TRBV12-5 and TRBJ1-1 provide the parts outside the CDR3, is DARVTQTPRHKVTEMGQEVTMRCQPILGHNTVFWYRQTMMQGLELLAYFRNRAPLDDSGMPKDRFSAEMPDATLATLKIQPSEPRDSAVYFCASGLVPGSEAFFGQGTRLTVV.

The chain employs TRBV12-3 or TRBV12-4 and TRBJ1-1; D ambiguous. V was cut by 2 bases and J by 2 bases, with 6 bases left in between. The CDR3 covers 13 residues. Here the CDR3 DNA reads TGTGCCAGCAGTTTACGGGGAAACACTGAAGCTTTCTTT. Amino acids: CASSLRGNTEAFF.

This chain links TRBV2 with TRBJ2-7; TRBD2 aligns across 16 bases. The CDR3 runs to 16 residues. Germline CDR1 reads SNHLY; CDR2 reads FYNNEI. Trimming removed 4 bases from V and 4 bases from J; junction bases left unmatched: 4. DNA of the CDR3: TGTGCCAGCAGTGTCCCGGGACTAGCGGGAGGGTACGAGCAGTACTTC. Translation gives CASSVPGLAGGYEQYF.

This chain joins TRBV6-6 and TRBJ1-5; D is unresolved. V gave up 5 bases and J gave up 7 bases, with 12 bases separating them. The length of the CDR3 is 13 residues. The germline V gene has CDR1 MNHNY and CDR2 SVGAGI (reference sequence). CDR3 DNA: TGTGCCAGCAGTCGAGGAGACCGACAGCCCCAGCATTTT. This sequence encodes CASSRGDRQPQHF.

This rearrangement joins TRBV7-4 to TRBJ1-5, with 7 bases that match TRBD1. Germline V gene sequence: CDR1 SGHVT, CDR2 SQSDAQ. J lost 0 bases, V lost 5 bases, and 13 bases had no gene match. The CDR3 totals 18 residues. Here the CDR3 reads CASSPRGASLNSNQPQHF. The CDR3 DNA follows: TGTGCCAGCAGCCCCAGGGGGGCTTCCCTAAATAGCAATCAGCCCCAGCATTTT.

The chain couples TRBV7-2 to TRBJ2-3; possibly TRBD2 for D (5 bases). CDR1 and CDR2 (germline): SGHTA, FQGNSA. This CDR3 spans 14 amino acids. Trimming stripped 7 bases from V and 2 bases from J, with 13 bases between. CDR3 coding DNA: TGTGCCAGCACCCCGAGGGTAAACACAGATACGCAGTATTTT. This encodes CASTPRVNTDTQYF.